This paragraph covers one TCR beta chain sequence. Its antigen is unknown. This specimen belongs to a study of cytomegalovirus exposure and HLA in healthy donors. Trimming removed 1 base from V and 5 bases from J, with 14 bases in between. Germline CDR1 and CDR2: SEHNR and FQNEAQ (reference sequence). This CDR3 has 16 residues. The PCR ran on 60 Vbeta and 13 Jbeta primers. Sequencing was performed with immunoSEQ multiplex PCR; in TCRdb, only in-frame clones are kept and a portion is missing. The sample has a few hundred thousand clones, about 70% seen once. Study findings and constraints: Some V segments, TRBV6-2 and TRBV6-3 among them, were indistinguishable and were therefore excluded.

Source material: PBMCs. This TCR came from a woman in her 30s in good health and CMV-seronegative. This chain uses TRBV7-9 with TRBJ2-2; D remains unclear. In DNA, the CDR3 is TGTGCCAGCAGCTTAGGGTTAGCAGTCACGACCGGGGAGCTGTTTTTT. Protein product: CASSLGLAVTTGELFF.